This is a list of T cell receptor beta chains from one sample in a study of Graves' ophthalmopathy and Graves' hyperthyroidism. TCRdb re-called the multiplex PCR reads through MiXCR, storing one row per CDR3 protein. The sample lists hundreds of thousands of distinct CDR3 sequences, roughly 41% occurring once. Sample: peripheral blood. The origin of the receptors is an adult man with Graves' ophthalmopathy. Each CDR3 is given with its conserved first and last residue.

v_call cdr3_aa
TRBV7-2 CASSLGFAGTNEKLFF
TRBV7-2 CASRTPGANVLTF
TRBV7-2 CASSGDSGWNTEAFF
TRBV10-3 CAISEPGQGVSYGYTF
TRBV7-9 CASSPVGQGRTSGIYEQYF
TRBV7-2 CASSLPASDTQYF
TRBV5-8 CASSSTGQSNEKLFF
TRBV7-3 CASSIYRADVFF
TRBV11-1 CASSVRNPGTGTGELFF
TRBV12-3/TRBV12-4 CASSGGFGYTF
TRBV25-1 CASSWRVNTGELFF
TRBV9 CASSGTGESSGYTF
TRBV5-4 CASSLEGGMGPAFF
TRBV19 CASSTLTGRRETQYF
TRBV9 CASSPRGGREQYF
TRBV24-1 CATSDSGTGANVLTF
TRBV20-1 CSARGDTGELFF
TRBV10-3 CASSPRTSGGASGANVLTF
TRBV20-1 CSASESGSQETQYF
TRBV19 CASRSSGQLNTEAFF
TRBV7-9 CASSLARPGTEAFF
TRBV9 CASSSSVPTVGETQYF
TRBV7-2 CASSLGGGGDNSPLHF
TRBV9 CACSVVGGRGNEKLFF
TRBV11-2 CASSLLGRWSTEAFF
TRBV20-1 CSARDYQGAIQETQYF
TRBV11-1 CASSLDESYSYEQYF
TRBV25-1 CASSVSVFTSGGGRANTGELFF